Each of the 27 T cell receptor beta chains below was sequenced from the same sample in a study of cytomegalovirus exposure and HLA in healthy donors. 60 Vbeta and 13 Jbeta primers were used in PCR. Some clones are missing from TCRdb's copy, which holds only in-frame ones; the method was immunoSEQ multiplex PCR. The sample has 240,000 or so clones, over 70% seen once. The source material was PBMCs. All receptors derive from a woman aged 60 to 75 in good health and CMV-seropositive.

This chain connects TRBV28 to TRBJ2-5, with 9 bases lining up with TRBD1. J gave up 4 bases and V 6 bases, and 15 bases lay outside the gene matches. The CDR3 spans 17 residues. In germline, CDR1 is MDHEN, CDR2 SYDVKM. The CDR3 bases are TGTGCCAGCAGCGAACAGGGGGCCGCCTTGGGTGGAGAGACCCAGTACTTC. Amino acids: CASSEQGAALGGETQYF.

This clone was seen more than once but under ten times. The CDR3 DNA sequence: TGTGCCAGCAGCTTAGGACAGGGGATGGACACTGAAGCTTTCTTT. Its protein product is CASSLGQGMDTEAFF. The V and J genes are TRBV7-9 and TRBJ1-1, with 8 bases matching TRBD1. The CDR3 totals 15 residues. The germline V gene has CDR1 SEHNR and CDR2 FQNEAQ (reference sequence). The V and J ends lost 1 base and 3 bases, in that order; junction bases with no gene match: 4.

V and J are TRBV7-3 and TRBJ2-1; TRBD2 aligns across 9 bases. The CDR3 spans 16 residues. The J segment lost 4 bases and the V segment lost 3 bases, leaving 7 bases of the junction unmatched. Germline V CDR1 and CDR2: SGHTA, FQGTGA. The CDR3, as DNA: TGTGCCAGCAGCTTCTCGACTAGCGGCCCATACAATGAGCAGTTCTTC. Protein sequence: CASSFSTSGPYNEQFF.

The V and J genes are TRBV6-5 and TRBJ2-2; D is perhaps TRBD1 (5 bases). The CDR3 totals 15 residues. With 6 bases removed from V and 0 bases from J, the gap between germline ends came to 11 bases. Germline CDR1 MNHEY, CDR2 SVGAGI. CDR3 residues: CASSRTPTNTGELFF. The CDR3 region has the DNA TGTGCCAGCAGCCGGACACCGACGAACACCGGGGAGCTGTTTTTT.

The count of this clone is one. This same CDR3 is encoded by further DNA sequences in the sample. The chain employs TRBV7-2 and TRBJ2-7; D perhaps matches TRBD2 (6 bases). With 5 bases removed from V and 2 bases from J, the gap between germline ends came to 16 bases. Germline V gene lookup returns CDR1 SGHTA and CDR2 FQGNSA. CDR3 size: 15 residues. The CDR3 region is CASSVYVPGAYEQYF. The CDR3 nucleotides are TGTGCCAGCAGCGTTTACGTGCCGGGGGCCTACGAGCAGTACTTC.

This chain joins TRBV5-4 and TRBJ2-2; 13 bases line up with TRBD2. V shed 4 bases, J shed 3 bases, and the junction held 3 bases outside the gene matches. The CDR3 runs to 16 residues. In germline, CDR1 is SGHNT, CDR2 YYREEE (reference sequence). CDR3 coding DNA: TGTGCCAGCAGCAAGGGACTAGCGGGATACACCGGGGAGCTGTTTTTT. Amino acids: CASSKGLAGYTGELFF. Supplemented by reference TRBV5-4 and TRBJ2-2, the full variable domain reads ETGVTQSPTHLIKTRGQQVTLRCSSQSGHNTVSWYQQALGQGPQFIFQYYREEENGRGNFPPRFSGLQFPNYSSELNVNALELDDSALYLCASSKGLAGYTGELFFGEGSRLTVL.

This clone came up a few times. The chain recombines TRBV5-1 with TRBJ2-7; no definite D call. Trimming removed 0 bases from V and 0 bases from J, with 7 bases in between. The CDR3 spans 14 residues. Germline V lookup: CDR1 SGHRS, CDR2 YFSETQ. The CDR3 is CASSLAMSSYEQYF. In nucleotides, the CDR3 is TGCGCCAGCAGCTTGGCGATGAGCTCCTACGAGCAGTACTTC.

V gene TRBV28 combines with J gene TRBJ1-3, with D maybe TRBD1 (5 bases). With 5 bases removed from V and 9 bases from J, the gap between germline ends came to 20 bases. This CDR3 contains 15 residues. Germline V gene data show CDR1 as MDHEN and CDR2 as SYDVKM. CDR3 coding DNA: TGTGCCAGCAGTCCCCCCCAGGGTGCCCTTAGCACCATATATTTT. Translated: CASSPPQGALSTIYF.

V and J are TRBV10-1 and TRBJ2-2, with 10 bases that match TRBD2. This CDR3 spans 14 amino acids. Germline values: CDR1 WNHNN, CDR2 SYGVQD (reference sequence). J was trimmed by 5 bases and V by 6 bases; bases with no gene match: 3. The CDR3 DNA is TGCGCCAGCAGCTCTAGCGGGAGAACCGGGGAGCTGTTTTTT. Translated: CASSSSGRTGELFF.

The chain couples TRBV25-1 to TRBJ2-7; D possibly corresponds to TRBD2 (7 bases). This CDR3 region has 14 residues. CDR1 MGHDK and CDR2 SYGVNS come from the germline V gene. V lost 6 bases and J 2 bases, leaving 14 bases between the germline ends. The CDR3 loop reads CASRNQGTTYEQYF. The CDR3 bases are TGTGCCAGCAGAAACCAGGGGACTACCTACGAGCAGTACTTC.

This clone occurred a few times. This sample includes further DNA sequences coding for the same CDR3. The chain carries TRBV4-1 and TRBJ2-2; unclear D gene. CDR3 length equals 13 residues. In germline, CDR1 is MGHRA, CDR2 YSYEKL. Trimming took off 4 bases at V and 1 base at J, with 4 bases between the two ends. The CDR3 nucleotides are TGCGCCAGCAGCCCACTGAACACCGGGGAGCTGTTTTTT. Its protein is CASSPLNTGELFF.

The chain's CDR3 is CSVEDDSGTDTQYF. For the CDR3, the DNA is TGCAGCGTTGAAGATGATAGCGGCACAGATACGCAGTATTTT. The rearrangement joins TRBV29-1 to TRBJ2-3, with D tentatively TRBD2 (5 bases). The germline V gene encodes CDR1 SQVTM and CDR2 ANQGSEA. This CDR3 is 14 amino acids long. Trimming stripped 0 bases from V and 1 base from J, with 8 bases between.

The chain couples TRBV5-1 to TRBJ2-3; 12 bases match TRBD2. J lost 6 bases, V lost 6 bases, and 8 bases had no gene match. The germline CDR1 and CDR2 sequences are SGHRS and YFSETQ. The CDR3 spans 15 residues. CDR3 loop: CASTGLAGLGDTQYF. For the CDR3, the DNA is TGCGCCAGCACCGGACTAGCGGGATTGGGCGATACGCAGTATTTT.

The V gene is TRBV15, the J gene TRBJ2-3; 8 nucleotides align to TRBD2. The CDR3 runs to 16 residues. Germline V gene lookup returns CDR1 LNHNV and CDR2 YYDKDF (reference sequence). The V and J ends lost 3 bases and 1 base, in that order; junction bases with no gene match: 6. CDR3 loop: CATSSISGIGTDTQYF. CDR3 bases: TGTGCCACCAGCAGCATTAGCGGGATAGGCACAGATACGCAGTATTTT. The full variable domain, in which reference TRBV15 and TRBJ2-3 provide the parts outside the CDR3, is DAMVIQNPRYQVTQFGKPVTLSCSQTLNHNVMYWYQQKSSQAPKLLFHYYDKDFNNEADTPDNFQSRRPNTSFCFLDIRSPGLGDTAMYLCATSSISGIGTDTQYFGPGTRLTVL.

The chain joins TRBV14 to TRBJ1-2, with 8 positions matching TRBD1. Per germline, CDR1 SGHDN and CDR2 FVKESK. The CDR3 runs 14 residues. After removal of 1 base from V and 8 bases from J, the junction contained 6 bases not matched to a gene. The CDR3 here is CASSQGQGLDGYTF. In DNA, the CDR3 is TGTGCCAGCAGCCAAGGACAGGGGCTGGACGGCTACACCTTC.

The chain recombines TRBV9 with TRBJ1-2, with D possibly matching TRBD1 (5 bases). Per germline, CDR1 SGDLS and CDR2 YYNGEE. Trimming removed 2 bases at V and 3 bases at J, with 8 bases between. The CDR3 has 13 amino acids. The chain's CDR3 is CASSVTGYYGYTF. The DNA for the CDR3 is TGTGCCAGCAGCGTTACAGGATACTATGGCTACACCTTC.

DNA of the CDR3: TGTGCCAGCAGCGTAGAGGCGGGGGGGAACACTGAAGCTTTCTTT. Translation: CASSVEAGGNTEAFF. This sequence joins TRBV9 and TRBJ1-1; weak D call: TRBD1 (5 bases). V lost 0 bases and J lost 1, with 10 bases in between. This CDR3 spans 15 amino acids. Germline-derived CDR1 and CDR2 are SGDLS and YYNGEE.

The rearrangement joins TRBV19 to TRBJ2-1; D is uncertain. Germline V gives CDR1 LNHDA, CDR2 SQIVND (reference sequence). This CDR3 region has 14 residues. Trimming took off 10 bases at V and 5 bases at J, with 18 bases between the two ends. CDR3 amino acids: CATHGWATNNEQFF. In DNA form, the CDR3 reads TGTGCCACCCACGGATGGGCCACGAACAATGAGCAGTTCTTC.

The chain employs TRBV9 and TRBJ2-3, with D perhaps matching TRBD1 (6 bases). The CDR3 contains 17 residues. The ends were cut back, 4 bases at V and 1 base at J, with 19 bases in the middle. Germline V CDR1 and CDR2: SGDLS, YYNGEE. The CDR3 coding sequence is TGTGCCAGCAGCCCGGGACACCAACGGGTACGCACAGATACGCAGTATTTT. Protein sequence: CASSPGHQRVRTDTQYF.

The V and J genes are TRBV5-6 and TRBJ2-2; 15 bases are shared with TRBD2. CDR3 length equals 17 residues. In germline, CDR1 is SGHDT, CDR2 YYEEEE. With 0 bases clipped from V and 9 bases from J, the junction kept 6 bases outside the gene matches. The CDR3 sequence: CASSLAGLAGGPRELFF. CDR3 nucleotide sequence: TGTGCCAGCAGCTTGGCTGGACTAGCGGGAGGGCCCCGGGAGCTGTTTTTT. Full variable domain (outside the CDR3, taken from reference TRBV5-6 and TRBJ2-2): DAGVTQSPTHLIKTRGQQVTLRCSPKSGHDTVSWYQQALGQGPQFIFQYYEEEERQRGNFPDRFSGHQFPNYSSELNVNALLLGDSALYLCASSLAGLAGGPRELFFGEGSRLTVL.

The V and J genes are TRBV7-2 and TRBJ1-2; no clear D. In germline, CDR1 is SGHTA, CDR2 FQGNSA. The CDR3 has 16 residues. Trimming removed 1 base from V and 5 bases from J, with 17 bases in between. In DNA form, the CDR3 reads TGTGCCAGCAGCTTAGGACCAGGAAGAAAGGAATATGGCTACACCTTC. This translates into CASSLGPGRKEYGYTF.

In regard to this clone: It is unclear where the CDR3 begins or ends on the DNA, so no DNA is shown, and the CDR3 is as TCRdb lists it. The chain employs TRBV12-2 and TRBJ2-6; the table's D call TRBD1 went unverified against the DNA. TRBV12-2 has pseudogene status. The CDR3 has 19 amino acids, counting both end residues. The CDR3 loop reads CASRLPAPGFAAGANVLTF.

The CDR3 reads CASSLNSQPDTQYF. CDR3 sequence (DNA): TGTGCCAGCAGTTTAAACAGCCAACCAGATACGCAGTATTTT. The gene calls are TRBV27 and TRBJ2-3, with D unclear. This CDR3 is built from 14 residues. The V end lost 2 bases, the J end lost 4 bases, and 10 bases lay between the germline ends. Germline assignment: CDR1 MNHEY and CDR2 SMNVEV (reference sequence).

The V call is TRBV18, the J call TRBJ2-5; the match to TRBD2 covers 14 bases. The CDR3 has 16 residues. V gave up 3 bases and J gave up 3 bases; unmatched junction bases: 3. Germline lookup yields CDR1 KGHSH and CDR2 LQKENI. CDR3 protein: CASSPQTSGREETQYF. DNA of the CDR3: TGTGCCAGCTCACCCCAGACTAGCGGGAGGGAAGAGACCCAGTACTTC.

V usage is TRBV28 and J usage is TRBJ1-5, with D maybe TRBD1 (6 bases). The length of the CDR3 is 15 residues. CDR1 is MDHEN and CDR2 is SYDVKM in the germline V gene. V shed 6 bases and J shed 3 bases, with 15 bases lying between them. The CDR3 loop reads CASSQDSADNQPQHF. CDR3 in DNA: TGTGCCAGCAGCCAGGACAGCGCTGACAATCAGCCCCAGCATTTT.

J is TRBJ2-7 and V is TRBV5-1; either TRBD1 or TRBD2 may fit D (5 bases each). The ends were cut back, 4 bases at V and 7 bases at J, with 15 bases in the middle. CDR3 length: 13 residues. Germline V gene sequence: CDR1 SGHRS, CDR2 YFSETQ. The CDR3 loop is CASSVGERREQYF. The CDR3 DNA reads TGCGCCAGCAGCGTGGGGGAGAGGAGAGAGCAGTACTTC.

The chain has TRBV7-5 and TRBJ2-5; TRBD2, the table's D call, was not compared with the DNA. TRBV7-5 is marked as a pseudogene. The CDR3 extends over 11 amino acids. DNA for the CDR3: TGTGCCAGAAGCCTACCCGGGACCCAGTACTTC. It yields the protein CARSLPGTQYF.